This entry describes one T cell receptor beta chain. Antigen unknown. The data are from a study of identifying expanded T cells in peripheral blood. Study-wide results and caveats: Across healthy donors, higher total template counts meant significantly greater approximately 2-week count variance.

The data were produced by immunoSEQ multiplex PCR, yet TCRdb's version contains in-frame clones alone and is incomplete. The sample consists of 95,000 to 150,000 clones, about 80% of them appearing once. J gave up 5 bases and V 3 bases, and 12 bases lay outside the gene matches. The germline V gene encodes CDR1 SGHRS and CDR2 YFSETQ. The CDR3 length is 16 residues. During the collection period, no donor immune events like infections were recorded. Sequenced material: blood. The sequence came from a person aged 18 to 75 in good health. The rearrangement links TRBV5-1 to TRBJ2-5, with TRBD2 matching 8 bases. Written as DNA, the CDR3 is TGCGCCAGCAGCTCCGCACCCGGGGGGGCCGGGGAGACCCAGTACTTC. Translation: CASSSAPGGAGETQYF.